Listed below are T cell receptor beta chains from one sample, sequenced in a study of T cells after yellow fever vaccination. TCRdb passed the 5' RACE reads through MiXCR, listing each CDR3 protein once. The table has hundreds of thousands of distinct CDR3 sequences, 6.2% seen once. Specimen: PBMCs, collected 5 days after the yellow fever booster vaccination. Receptor source: a man aged 25 to 40 who received the YFV17D yellow fever vaccine. CDR3s leave out the opening cysteine and the closing phenylalanine or tryptophan. The order of the fields is CDR3 length, J gene, V gene, CDR3 protein.

cdr3_length: 14; j_call: TRBJ1-5; v_call: TRBV6-2/TRBV6-3; cdr3_aa: ASSYSTGGLNQPQH
cdr3_length: 12; j_call: TRBJ2-1; v_call: TRBV29-1; cdr3_aa: SVGGGLAGAGQF
cdr3_length: 11; j_call: TRBJ1-4; v_call: TRBV20-1; cdr3_aa: SARDGTYEKLF
cdr3_length: 10; j_call: TRBJ1-1; v_call: TRBV6-5; cdr3_aa: ASKRPNTEAF
cdr3_length: 12; j_call: TRBJ2-1; v_call: TRBV7-2; cdr3_aa: ASSLAPSYNEQF
cdr3_length: 12; j_call: TRBJ2-5; v_call: TRBV27; cdr3_aa: ATKAGGVQETQY
cdr3_length: 12; j_call: TRBJ1-5; v_call: TRBV5-1; cdr3_aa: ASSLGGPAQPQH
cdr3_length: 13; j_call: TRBJ1-2; v_call: TRBV9; cdr3_aa: ASSSQSGTGGGYT
cdr3_length: 12; j_call: TRBJ2-7; v_call: TRBV20-1; cdr3_aa: SGSKRGFVDEQY
cdr3_length: 17; j_call: TRBJ2-5; v_call: TRBV23-1; cdr3_aa: ASSLRDRGRRGTQETQY
cdr3_length: 11; j_call: TRBJ2-7; v_call: TRBV19; cdr3_aa: ASSDRLSYEQY
cdr3_length: 13; j_call: TRBJ1-1; v_call: TRBV7-2; cdr3_aa: ASSLGGDGNTEAF
cdr3_length: 12; j_call: TRBJ2-2; v_call: TRBV12-3/TRBV12-4; cdr3_aa: ASGGLAVTGELF
cdr3_length: 12; j_call: TRBJ2-1; v_call: TRBV10-3; cdr3_aa: AIRAGGRSNEQF
cdr3_length: 12; j_call: TRBJ2-1; v_call: TRBV7-2; cdr3_aa: ASSTGTGVGEQF
cdr3_length: 10; j_call: TRBJ2-3; v_call: TRBV20-1; cdr3_aa: SAPTVTDTQY
cdr3_length: 13; j_call: TRBJ2-2; v_call: TRBV5-1; cdr3_aa: ASSPDRGNTGKLF
cdr3_length: 15; j_call: TRBJ1-1; v_call: TRBV6-5; cdr3_aa: ASSFPGTGSGSGEAF
cdr3_length: 11; j_call: TRBJ2-7; v_call: TRBV6-6; cdr3_aa: ASTERSSYEQY
cdr3_length: 14; j_call: TRBJ1-1; v_call: TRBV7-8; cdr3_aa: ASSPISGGSRTEAF
cdr3_length: 13; j_call: TRBJ2-2; v_call: TRBV5-1; cdr3_aa: ASSAVVSNTGELF
cdr3_length: 11; j_call: TRBJ1-5; v_call: TRBV7-2; cdr3_aa: ASSLMMHQPQH
cdr3_length: 10; j_call: TRBJ2-1; v_call: TRBV20-1; cdr3_aa: SALNELAEQF
cdr3_length: 12; j_call: TRBJ2-7; v_call: TRBV7-2; cdr3_aa: ASRSGGGSGEQY
cdr3_length: 13; j_call: TRBJ2-2; v_call: TRBV19; cdr3_aa: ASSIGHYVNGELF
cdr3_length: 12; j_call: TRBJ2-5; v_call: TRBV30; cdr3_aa: AWSKASGLETQY
cdr3_length: 11; j_call: TRBJ2-3; v_call: TRBV29-1; cdr3_aa: SVGTISTDTQY
cdr3_length: 14; j_call: TRBJ2-2; v_call: TRBV12-3/TRBV12-4; cdr3_aa: ASSFGLATRAGELF
cdr3_length: 12; j_call: TRBJ2-5; v_call: TRBV12-3/TRBV12-4; cdr3_aa: ASSPGDRVETQY
cdr3_length: 14; j_call: TRBJ2-5; v_call: TRBV20-1; cdr3_aa: SAAALAEPSQETQY
cdr3_length: 11; j_call: TRBJ2-7; v_call: TRBV5-1; cdr3_aa: ASSFPSGYEQY
cdr3_length: 7; j_call: TRBJ2-3; v_call: TRBV20-1; cdr3_aa: SVGDTQY
cdr3_length: 11; j_call: TRBJ2-7; v_call: TRBV3-1; cdr3_aa: ASSLYDVYEQY
cdr3_length: 10; j_call: TRBJ1-4; v_call: TRBV7-9; cdr3_aa: ASSLVGKKLF
cdr3_length: 13; j_call: TRBJ2-1; v_call: TRBV27; cdr3_aa: ASSIEGQGYNEQF
cdr3_length: 15; j_call: TRBJ1-3; v_call: TRBV20-1; cdr3_aa: SARDGTGRFPGNTIY
cdr3_length: 15; j_call: TRBJ2-1; v_call: TRBV6-2/TRBV6-3; cdr3_aa: ASSYSRTGNTKNEQF
cdr3_length: 12; j_call: TRBJ1-2; v_call: TRBV7-2; cdr3_aa: ASSLPGAGYGYT
cdr3_length: 13; j_call: TRBJ2-1; v_call: TRBV10-2; cdr3_aa: ASSGGGPSYNEQF
cdr3_length: 12; j_call: TRBJ2-7; v_call: TRBV20-1; cdr3_aa: SASAGAGSYEQY
cdr3_length: 14; j_call: TRBJ2-1; v_call: TRBV7-9; cdr3_aa: ASSLYAGGRHNEQF